This T cell receptor beta chain was captured by sequencing in a study of blood T cells in healthy people across ages. As for the study in general: The capture of about one barcoded beta molecule per two T cells was achieved by template switching. Overall study results and limits: The study found more naive CD4+ cells and higher diversity in long-lived than aged donors.

All donors came from Russia, were Caucasian and healthy, and spanned ages about 6 to 90. The extraction recovered at least 6 micrograms of total RNA per sample. A J-beta primer mix and a sample-barcoded 5' primer were used in a second PCR of about 7 to 12 cycles. TCRdb reprocessed the 5' RACE reads with MiXCR, giving one entry per CDR3 protein. The table includes hundreds of thousands of distinct CDR3 sequences, 35% to 40% detected once. This clonotype was counted between two and nine times. Its specificity is unknown. The CDR3 spans 19 residues. With V trimmed by 5 bases and J by 3 bases, 15 bases remained unmatched. Germline V gene data show CDR1 as SGHTA and CDR2 as FQGNSA.

The receptor was derived from a young man in good health. The sample consisted of blood. The chain is built from TRBV7-2 and TRBJ2-3; TRBD1 agrees at 12 bases. The CDR3 spells CASSASGTGGLRWTDTQYF. In DNA form, the CDR3 reads TGTGCCAGCAGCGCCTCCGGGACAGGGGGCTTGAGATGGACAGATACGCAGTATTTT.